These 12 T cell receptor beta chains originate from one sample sequenced in a study of blood T cell repertoires in COVID-19. Clones were sequenced by immunoSEQ multiplex PCR, and TCRdb holds only the in-frame ones, with some missing. The sample includes approximately 28,000 clones, about 90% of them seen just once. Source material: peripheral blood. The receptors were gathered from a human donor in a cohort sampled during active COVID-19.

The rearrangement uses TRBV6-5 and TRBJ1-4, with 8 bases matching TRBD1. CDR3 size: 14 residues. The V gene end was trimmed by 6 bases and the J gene end by 8 bases; junction bases not matched to a gene: 8. CDR1 and CDR2 (germline): MNHEY, SVGAGI. The CDR3 is CASRLQGGFEKLFF. The CDR3 nucleotides are TGTGCCAGCAGGCTACAGGGGGGTTTCGAAAAACTGTTTTTT.

V is TRBV4-1 and J is TRBJ2-7, with D possibly TRBD1 on 6 matching bases. Germline values: CDR1 MGHRA, CDR2 YSYEKL. The ends were cut back, 4 bases at V and 4 bases at J, with 17 bases in the middle. The CDR3 sequence is 15 residues long. Here the CDR3 DNA reads TGCGCCAGCAGCCGAGGACAGTTCGATCCGTACGAGCAGTACTTC. It is translated as CASSRGQFDPYEQYF.

The gene calls are TRBV2 and TRBJ1-2; weak D call: TRBD1 (6 bases). Trimming removed 2 bases at V and 4 bases at J, with 14 bases between. There are 15 residues in the CDR3. Germline V gene lookup returns CDR1 SNHLY and CDR2 FYNNEI. CDR3 sequence: CASSEPLGQSYGYTF. The CDR3 nucleotides are TGTGCCAGCAGTGAACCTCTAGGACAGAGCTATGGCTACACCTTC.

J is TRBJ1-5 and V is TRBV7-8, with D perhaps TRBD1 (5 bases). Per germline, CDR1 SGHVS and CDR2 FQNEAQ. The germline V and J ends were trimmed by 3 bases and 3 bases, with 18 bases remaining between them. The CDR3 consists of 17 residues. CDR3 sequence (DNA): TGTGCCAGCAGCTTTCTCAGACAGACAACCCCCAATCAGCCCCAGCATTTT. Encoded protein: CASSFLRQTTPNQPQHF.

V usage is TRBV7-2 and J usage is TRBJ1-6; TRBD1 matches 8 bases. The CDR3 is made up of 16 amino acids. J lost 11 bases, V lost 4 bases, and 13 bases had no gene match. Per germline, CDR1 SGHTA and CDR2 FQGNSA. CDR3 protein: CASSYGQGRRWAPLHF. For the CDR3, the DNA is TGTGCCAGCAGCTACGGACAGGGTCGCCGGTGGGCACCCCTCCACTTT.

This chain joins TRBV18 and TRBJ2-3; D is ambiguous. The CDR3 is 12 amino acids. The germline gives CDR1 KGHSH, CDR2 LQKENI. Trimming cost V 4 bases and J 3 bases, with 5 bases left between them. The CDR3 spells CASSRATDTQYF. CDR3 nucleotides: TGTGCCAGCTCACGGGCGACAGATACGCAGTATTTT.

The rearrangement joins TRBV10-3 to TRBJ2-5; D perhaps matches TRBD1 (8 bases). The CDR3 contains 14 residues. V was shortened by 6 bases and J by 5 bases, with 16 bases between the two germline ends. Germline V CDR1 and CDR2: ENHRY, SYGVKD. DNA of the CDR3: TGTGCCATCAGGGCCGACAGGGGAGGGGAGACCCAGTACTTC. Amino acids: CAIRADRGGETQYF.

This clone was counted a single time. The J gene is TRBJ1-2, the V gene TRBV3-1 (or the pseudogene TRBV3-2); D uncertain. The V gene's germline CDR1 is LGHDT and CDR2 YNNKEL (reference sequence). The CDR3 spans 12 residues. Trimming took 4 bases from V and 7 from J, leaving 10 bases between them. The CDR3 nucleotides are TGTGCCAGCAGCCCCGGGGAGGCTGGCTACACCTTC. Translation: CASSPGEAGYTF.

This chain connects TRBV6-5 to TRBJ2-2; 7 bases fit TRBD1. CDR3 size: 16 residues. With V trimmed by 2 bases and J by 2 bases, 5 bases remained unmatched. Germline CDR1 and CDR2: MNHEY and SVGAGI. The CDR3 loop reads CASSYNRDRNTGELFF. CDR3 DNA sequence: TGTGCCAGCAGTTACAACAGGGACAGAAACACCGGGGAGCTGTTTTTT.

This clone was detected a few times. The chain recombines TRBV5-1 with TRBJ1-2; tentatively, D is TRBD1 (6 bases). The CDR3 sequence is 13 residues long. CDR1 SGHRS and CDR2 YFSETQ come from the germline V gene. Trimming took 9 bases from V and 1 from J, leaving 13 bases between them. The CDR3 region has the DNA TGCGCCACAGGGGACGGGGATAACTATGGCTACACCTTC. As protein: CATGDGDNYGYTF.

This clone was counted once. The chain combines TRBV19 with TRBJ1-2; D unclear. CDR3 length: 13 amino acids. The V gene's germline CDR1 is LNHDA and CDR2 SQIVND (reference sequence). V was clipped by 1 base and J by 7 bases, with 10 bases between them. The CDR3 protein is CASSIGGGSGYTF. CDR3 sequence (DNA): TGTGCCAGTAGTATAGGAGGAGGGAGTGGCTACACCTTC.

The genes are TRBV7-2 and TRBJ2-3, with D possibly being TRBD2 (5 bases). V was cut by 1 base and J by 1 base, with 6 bases left in between. Germline V lookup: CDR1 SGHTA, CDR2 FQGNSA. This CDR3 is built from 14 residues. Written as DNA, the CDR3 is TGTGCCAGCAGCTTAGTCGGGGGCACAGATACGCAGTATTTT. Protein: CASSLVGGTDTQYF. Looking up the rest from reference TRBV7-2 and TRBJ2-3 gives the full variable domain: GAGVSQSPSNKVTEKGKDVELRCDPISGHTALYWYRQSLGQGLEFLIYFQGNSAPDKSGLPSDRFSAERTGGSVSTLTIQRTQQEDSAVYLCASSLVGGTDTQYFGPGTRLTVL.